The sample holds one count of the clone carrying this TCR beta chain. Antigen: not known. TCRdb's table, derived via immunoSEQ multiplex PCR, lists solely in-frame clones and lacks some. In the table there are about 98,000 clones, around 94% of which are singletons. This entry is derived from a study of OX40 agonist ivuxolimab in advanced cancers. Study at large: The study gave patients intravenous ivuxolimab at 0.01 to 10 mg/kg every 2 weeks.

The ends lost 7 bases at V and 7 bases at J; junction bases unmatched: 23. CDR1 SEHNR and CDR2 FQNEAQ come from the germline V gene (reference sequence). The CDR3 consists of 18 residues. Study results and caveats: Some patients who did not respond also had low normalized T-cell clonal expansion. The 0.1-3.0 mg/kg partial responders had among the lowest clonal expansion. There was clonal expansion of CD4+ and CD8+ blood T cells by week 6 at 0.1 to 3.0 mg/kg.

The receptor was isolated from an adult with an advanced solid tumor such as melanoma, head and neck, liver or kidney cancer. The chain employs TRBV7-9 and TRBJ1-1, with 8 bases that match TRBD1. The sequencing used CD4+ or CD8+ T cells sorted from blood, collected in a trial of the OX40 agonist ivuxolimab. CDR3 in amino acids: CASNPGIAGTGYVDEAFF. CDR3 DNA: TGTGCCAGCAATCCTGGAATTGCCGGGACAGGATACGTCGATGAAGCTTTCTTT.